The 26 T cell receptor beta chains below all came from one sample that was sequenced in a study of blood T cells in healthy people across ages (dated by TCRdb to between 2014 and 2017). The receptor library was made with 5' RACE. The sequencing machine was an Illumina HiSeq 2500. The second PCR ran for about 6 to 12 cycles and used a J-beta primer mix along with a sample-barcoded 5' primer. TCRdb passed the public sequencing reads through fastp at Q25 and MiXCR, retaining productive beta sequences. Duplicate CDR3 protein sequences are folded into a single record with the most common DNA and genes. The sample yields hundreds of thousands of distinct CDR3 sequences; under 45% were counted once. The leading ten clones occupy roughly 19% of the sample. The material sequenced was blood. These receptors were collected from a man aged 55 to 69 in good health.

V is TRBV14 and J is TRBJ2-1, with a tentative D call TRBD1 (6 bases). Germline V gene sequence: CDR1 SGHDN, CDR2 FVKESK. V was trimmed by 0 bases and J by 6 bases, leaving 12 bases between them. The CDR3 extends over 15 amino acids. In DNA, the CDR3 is TGTGCCAGCAGCCAAGAAATTCTAGGGGGCAATGAGCAGTTCTTC. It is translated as CASSQEILGGNEQFF.

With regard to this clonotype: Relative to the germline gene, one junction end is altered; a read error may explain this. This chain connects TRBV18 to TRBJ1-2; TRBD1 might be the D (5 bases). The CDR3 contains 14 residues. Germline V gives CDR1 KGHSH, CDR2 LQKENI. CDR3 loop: CVSSPQTGQGGYTF. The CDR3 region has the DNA TGTGTCAGCTCACCACAAACCGGGCAGGGTGGCTACACCTTC.

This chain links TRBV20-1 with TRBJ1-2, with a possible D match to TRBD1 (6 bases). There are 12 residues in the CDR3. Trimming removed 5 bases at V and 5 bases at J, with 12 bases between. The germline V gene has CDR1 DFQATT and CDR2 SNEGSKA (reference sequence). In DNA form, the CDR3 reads TGCAGTGCTCACCCCAGGGGTTATGGCTACACCTTC. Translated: CSAHPRGYGYTF.

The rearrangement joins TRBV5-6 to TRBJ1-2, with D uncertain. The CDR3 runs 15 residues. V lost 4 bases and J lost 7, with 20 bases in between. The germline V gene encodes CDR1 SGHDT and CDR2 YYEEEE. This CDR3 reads CASSRIGGNRSGYTF. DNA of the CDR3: TGTGCCAGCAGCCGCATTGGAGGGAATCGAAGTGGCTACACCTTC.

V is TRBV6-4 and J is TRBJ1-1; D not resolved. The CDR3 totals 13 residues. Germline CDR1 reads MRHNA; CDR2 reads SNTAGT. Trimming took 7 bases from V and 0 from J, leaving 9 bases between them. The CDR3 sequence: CASIPGLNTEAFF. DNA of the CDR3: TGTGCCAGCATCCCGGGATTGAACACTGAAGCTTTCTTT.

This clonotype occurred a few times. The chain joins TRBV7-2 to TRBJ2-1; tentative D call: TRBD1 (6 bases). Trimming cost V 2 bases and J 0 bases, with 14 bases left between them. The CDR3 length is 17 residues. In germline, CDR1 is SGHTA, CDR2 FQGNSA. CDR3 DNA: TGTGCCAGCAGCTTAATGGTTATAGGGGGCTCCTACAATGAGCAGTTCTTC. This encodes CASSLMVIGGSYNEQFF.

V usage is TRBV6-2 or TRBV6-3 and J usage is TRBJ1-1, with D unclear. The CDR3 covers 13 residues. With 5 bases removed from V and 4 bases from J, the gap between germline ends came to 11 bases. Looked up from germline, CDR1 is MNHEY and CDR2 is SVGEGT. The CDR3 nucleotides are TGTGCCAGCAGTCTACAGTACCTCACTGAAGCTTTCTTT. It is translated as CASSLQYLTEAFF.

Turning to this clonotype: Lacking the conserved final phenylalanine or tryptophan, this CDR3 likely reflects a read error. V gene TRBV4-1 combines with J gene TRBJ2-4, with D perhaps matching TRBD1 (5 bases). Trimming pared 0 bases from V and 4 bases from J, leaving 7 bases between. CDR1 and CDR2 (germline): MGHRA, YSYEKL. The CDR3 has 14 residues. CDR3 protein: CASSQDQGKNIQYL. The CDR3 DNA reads TGCGCCAGCAGCCAAGATCAGGGTAAAAACATTCAGTACTTA.

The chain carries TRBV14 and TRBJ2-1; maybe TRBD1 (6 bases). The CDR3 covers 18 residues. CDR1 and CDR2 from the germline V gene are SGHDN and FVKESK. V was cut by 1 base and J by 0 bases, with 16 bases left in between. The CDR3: CASSQVSRGMSSYNEQFF. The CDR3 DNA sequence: TGTGCCAGCAGCCAAGTCTCCAGGGGTATGAGCTCCTACAATGAGCAGTTCTTC. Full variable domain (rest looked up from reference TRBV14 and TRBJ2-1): EAGVTQFPSHSVIEKGQTVTLRCDPISGHDNLYWYRRVMGKEIKFLLHFVKESKQDESGMPNNRFLAERTGGTYSTLKVQPAELEDSGVYFCASSQVSRGMSSYNEQFFGPGTRLTVL.

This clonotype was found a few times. This CDR3 is CSARVVRDGNTEAFF. CDR3 nucleotides: TGCAGTGCTAGGGTAGTCCGGGACGGGAACACTGAAGCTTTCTTT. The chain joins TRBV20-1 to TRBJ1-1, with D possibly TRBD1 on 5 matching bases. This CDR3 region has 15 residues. Looked up from germline, CDR1 is DFQATT and CDR2 is SNEGSKA (reference sequence). V was trimmed by 3 bases and J by 1 base, leaving 15 bases between them.

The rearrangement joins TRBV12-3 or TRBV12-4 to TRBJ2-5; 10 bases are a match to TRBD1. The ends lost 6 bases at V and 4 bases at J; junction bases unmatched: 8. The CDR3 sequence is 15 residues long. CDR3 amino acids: CASRSGQGYSETQYF. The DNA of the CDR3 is TGTGCCAGCAGGTCGGGACAGGGGTATTCAGAGACCCAGTACTTC.

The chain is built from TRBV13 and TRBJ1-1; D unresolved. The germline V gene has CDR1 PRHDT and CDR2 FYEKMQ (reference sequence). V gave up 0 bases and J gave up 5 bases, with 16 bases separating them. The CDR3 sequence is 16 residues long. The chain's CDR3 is CASSLGLGKPATEAFF. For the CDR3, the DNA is TGTGCCAGCAGCTTAGGCCTAGGGAAACCTGCGACTGAAGCTTTCTTT.

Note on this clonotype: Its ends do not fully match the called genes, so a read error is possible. CDR3 sequence (DNA): TGTGCCAGCAGCGCAGTGACAAGCTCCCACAATGAGCAGTTCTTC. Protein: CASSAVTSSHNEQFF. The chain employs TRBV11-2 and TRBJ2-1; no clear D gene. The CDR3 sequence is 15 residues long. The V gene's germline CDR1 is SGHAT and CDR2 FQNNGV.

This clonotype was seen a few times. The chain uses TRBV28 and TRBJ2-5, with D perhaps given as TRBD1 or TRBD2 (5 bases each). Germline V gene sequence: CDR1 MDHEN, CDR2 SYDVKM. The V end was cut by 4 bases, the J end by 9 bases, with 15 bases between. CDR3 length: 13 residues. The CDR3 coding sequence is TGTGCCAGCAGTTCGGGACGGCCAGCGGCCCAGTACTTC. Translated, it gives CASSSGRPAAQYF.

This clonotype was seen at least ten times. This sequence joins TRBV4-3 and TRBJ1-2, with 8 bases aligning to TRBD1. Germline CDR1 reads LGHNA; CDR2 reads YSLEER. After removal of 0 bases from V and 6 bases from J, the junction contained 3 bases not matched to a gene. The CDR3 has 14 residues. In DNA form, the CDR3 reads TGCGCCAGCAGCCAAGAAGACAGGGGAAATGGCTACACCTTC. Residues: CASSQEDRGNGYTF.

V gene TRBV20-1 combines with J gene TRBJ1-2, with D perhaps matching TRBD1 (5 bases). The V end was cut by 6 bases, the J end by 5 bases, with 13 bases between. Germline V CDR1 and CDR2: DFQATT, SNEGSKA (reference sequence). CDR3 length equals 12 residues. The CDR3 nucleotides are TGCAGTGCCTGGGACGGGCGATATGGCTACACCTTC. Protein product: CSAWDGRYGYTF.

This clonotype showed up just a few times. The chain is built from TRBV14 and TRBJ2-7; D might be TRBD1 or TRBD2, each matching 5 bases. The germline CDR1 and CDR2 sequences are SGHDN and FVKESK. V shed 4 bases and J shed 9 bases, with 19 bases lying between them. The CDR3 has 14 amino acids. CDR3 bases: TGTGCCAGCAGCCCTCGGCACCCTGGGACCCGGCAGTACTTC. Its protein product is CASSPRHPGTRQYF.

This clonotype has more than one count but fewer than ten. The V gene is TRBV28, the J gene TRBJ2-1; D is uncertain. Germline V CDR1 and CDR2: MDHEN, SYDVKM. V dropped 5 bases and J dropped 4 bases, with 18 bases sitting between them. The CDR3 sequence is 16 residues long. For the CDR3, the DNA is TGTGCCAGCAGTCTCGGTCGGCTATTCGAATACAATGAGCAGTTCTTC. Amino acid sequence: CASSLGRLFEYNEQFF.

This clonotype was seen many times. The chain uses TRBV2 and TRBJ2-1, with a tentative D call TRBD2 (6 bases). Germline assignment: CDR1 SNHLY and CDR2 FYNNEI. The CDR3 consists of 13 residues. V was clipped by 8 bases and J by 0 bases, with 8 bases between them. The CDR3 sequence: CASWTTSYNEQFF. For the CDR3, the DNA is TGTGCCAGCTGGACTACCTCCTACAATGAGCAGTTCTTC. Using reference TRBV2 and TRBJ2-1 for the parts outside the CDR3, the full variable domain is EPEVTQTPSHQVTQMGQEVILRCVPISNHLYFYWYRQILGQKVEFLVSFYNNEISEKSEIFDDQFSVERPDGSNFTLKIRSTKLEDSAMYFCASWTTSYNEQFFGPGTRLTVL.

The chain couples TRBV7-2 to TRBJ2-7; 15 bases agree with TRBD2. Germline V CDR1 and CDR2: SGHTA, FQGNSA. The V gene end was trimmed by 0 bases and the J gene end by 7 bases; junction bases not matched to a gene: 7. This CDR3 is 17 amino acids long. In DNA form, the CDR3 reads TGTGCCAGCAGCTTAGCCGCGGGACTAGCGGGGGGTATAGAGCAGTACTTC. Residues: CASSLAAGLAGGIEQYF.

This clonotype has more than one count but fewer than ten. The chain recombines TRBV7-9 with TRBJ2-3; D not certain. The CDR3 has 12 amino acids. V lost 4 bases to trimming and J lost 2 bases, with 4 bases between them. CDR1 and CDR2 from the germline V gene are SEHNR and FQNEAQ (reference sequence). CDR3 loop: CASSSITDTQYF. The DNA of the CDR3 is TGTGCCAGCAGCTCTATCACAGATACGCAGTATTTT.

CDR3 sequence reads: CSVERDGNEQFF. DNA for the CDR3: TGCAGCGTTGAACGGGATGGGAATGAGCAGTTCTTC. The chain links TRBV29-1 to TRBJ2-1; weak D call: TRBD2 (5 bases). V lost 2 bases to trimming and J lost 7 bases, with 9 bases between them. CDR1 is SQVTM and CDR2 is ANQGSEA in the germline V gene. CDR3 length: 12 residues.

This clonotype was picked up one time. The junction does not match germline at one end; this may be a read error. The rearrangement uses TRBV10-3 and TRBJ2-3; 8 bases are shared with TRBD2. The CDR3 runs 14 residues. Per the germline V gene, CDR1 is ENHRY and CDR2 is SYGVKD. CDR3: CATSERGTTATQYF. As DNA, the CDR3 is TGTGCCACCTCAGAGCGGGGGACCACAGCTACGCAGTATTTT.

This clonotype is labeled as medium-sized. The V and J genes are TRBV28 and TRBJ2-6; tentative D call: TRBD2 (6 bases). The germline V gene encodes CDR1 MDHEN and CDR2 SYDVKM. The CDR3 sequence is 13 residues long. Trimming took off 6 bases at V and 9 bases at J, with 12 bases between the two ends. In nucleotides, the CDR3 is TGTGCCAGCAGCTCCGGGACTCGCAACGTCCTGACTTTC. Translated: CASSSGTRNVLTF.

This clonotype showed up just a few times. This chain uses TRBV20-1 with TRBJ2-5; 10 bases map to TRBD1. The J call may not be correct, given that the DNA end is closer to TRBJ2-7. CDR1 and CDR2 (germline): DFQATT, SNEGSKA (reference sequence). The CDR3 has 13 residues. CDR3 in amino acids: CSAERQGASEQYF. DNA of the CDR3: TGCAGTGCCGAAAGACAGGGGGCCAGCGAGCAGTACTTC.

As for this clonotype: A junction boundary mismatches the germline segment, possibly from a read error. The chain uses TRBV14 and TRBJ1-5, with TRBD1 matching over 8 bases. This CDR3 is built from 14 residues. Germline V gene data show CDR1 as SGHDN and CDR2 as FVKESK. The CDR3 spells CASSPGQGNRPQHF. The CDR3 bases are TGTGCCAGCAGCCCCGGACAGGGCAATCGGCCCCAGCATTTT. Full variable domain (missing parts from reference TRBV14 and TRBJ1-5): EAGVTQFPSHSVIEKGQTVTLRCDPISGHDNLYWYRRVMGKEIKFLLHFVKESKQDESGMPNNRFLAERTGGTYSTLKVQPAELEDSGVYFCASSPGQGNRPQHFGDGTRLSIL.